This T cell receptor beta chain is from a study of CD8 T cells in Susac syndrome (dated by TCRdb to between 2019 and 2020). With respect to the entire study: Of the Susac syndrome patients who were sequenced, six had clinically active disease and eight were in clinical remission. At blood withdrawal, Susac syndrome patients were therapy-naive, treated with corticosteroids (with IVIg additionally given to some), or treated with IVIg alone. The study used repertoire sequencing to test whether antigen drove CD8+ T cell activation and differentiation in Susac syndrome.

RNA was extracted using the RNeasy kit, and about 0.5 to 1 microgram was reverse transcribed with random hexamers. TCR beta CDR3 regions were amplified with the immunoSEQ multiplex PCR assay covering 54 Vbeta and 13 Jbeta segments. Bias from PCR amplification was corrected by using a synthetic template baseline for primer optimization and for computational correction. The paper's data handling went like this. Reads were assigned to V, D and J genes according to IMGT and analyzed in immunoSEQ Analyzer, with only productive sequences retained. To calculate clonality, Shannon entropy was normalized by log2 of the number of productive unique sequences and then subtracted from one. For each patient and control, public and private clones were evaluated among the 100 most prevalent clones. A clone was defined as Susac-specific if it was absent from the healthy and MS cohorts, from 1052 published viral clones and from other ImmuneACCESS disease sequences. In TCRdb, the public reads were trimmed at Q25 with fastp and aligned with MiXCR, with productive beta chains retained. Identical CDR3 proteins give one entry, which carries the most common genes and DNA. TCRdb's processing, not the authors', yielded these V and J calls. The sample table holds approximately 210,000 distinct CDR3 sequences, of which 85% to 95% were seen once. About 0.15% of the sample is held by the ten biggest clonotypes.

Trimmed from V: 2 bases; trimmed from J: 5 bases; junction bases lacking a gene match: 8. CDR1 and CDR2 (ENHRY, SYGVKD) derive from the germline V gene. The CDR3 contains 15 residues, cysteine and phenylalanine counted. Just the 45-base CDR3 DNA is kept, in frame starting at base 1. Peripheral blood CD8+ and CD4+ T cells from healthy donors, Susac syndrome patients and multiple sclerosis patients were profiled using high-throughput TCR beta sequencing. Susac syndrome patients met recently defined diagnostic criteria for definite or probable disease. Bulk CD8+ and CD4+ T cells were purified by magnetic negative isolation, whereas CD8+ TEMRA cells were enriched by FACS. Blood was drawn into EDTA tubes, processed within 24 hours, and PBMCs were isolated by density gradient centrifugation. PBMCs destined for TCR sequencing were cryopreserved in liquid nitrogen and later thawed in a 37 °C water bath. A purity of at least 90% was achieved for sorted or isolated CD4+, CD8+ and CD8+ TEMRA cells.

On this clonotype itself: Its cognate antigen has yet to be identified. Per-base quality was not reported, and no clone a single base away is much larger than it.

Here is what the overall study found, with its caveats: In the CD4+ T cell repertoire of Susac syndrome patients, clonal expansion was not detected. The TCR sequencing and HLA analysis was acknowledged to have included a relatively small number of individuals.

The clonotype comes from a human donor with Susac syndrome. This chain is built from TRBV10-3 and TRBJ2-5; 7 nucleotides in the junction match TRBD1. Input material: CD4+ T cells from PBMCs. The sequenced DNA is TGTGCCATCAGTGAGGACAGGGCAGGGCGGGAGACCCAGTACTTC. Translated, it reads CAISEDRAGRETQYF.